The next 27 T cell receptor beta chains were all read from a single sample in a study of blood T cell repertoires in COVID-19. Some clones are missing from TCRdb's copy, which holds only in-frame ones; the method was immunoSEQ multiplex PCR. The sample has about 210,000 clones, about four fifths seen once. Sequencing was done on a sample of peripheral blood. The source is a woman in her forties or fifties with acute or convalescent COVID-19.

This sequence joins TRBV9 and TRBJ2-1; the D gene is possibly TRBD2 (7 bases). The CDR3 covers 14 residues. Germline lookup yields CDR1 SGDLS and CDR2 YYNGEE. The germline V and J ends were trimmed by 7 bases and 5 bases, with 16 bases remaining between them. DNA for the CDR3: TGTGCCAGCGGCCTGGGGGGGCAAAACAATGAGCAGTTCTTC. Translating it yields CASGLGGQNNEQFF.

In its sample, this clone was seen many times. The CDR3, as DNA: TGTGCCAGTAGTATAATGGCTGAGCAGTTCTTC. Protein product: CASSIMAEQFF. J is TRBJ2-1 and V is TRBV19; no definite D call. The length of the CDR3 is 11 residues. Germline values: CDR1 LNHDA, CDR2 SQIVND (reference sequence). The V and J ends lost 2 bases and 9 bases respectively, with 5 bases between them.

The chain joins TRBV29-1 to TRBJ2-7; possibly TRBD1 for D (7 bases). Germline CDR1 SQVTM, CDR2 ANQGSEA. The CDR3 sequence is 13 residues long. V was pared by 3 bases and J by 4 bases, with 13 bases between. Written as DNA, the CDR3 is TGCAGCGTTGATTCGACAGGGAGGTACGAGCAGTACTTC. Amino acid sequence: CSVDSTGRYEQYF.

The chain joins TRBV28 to TRBJ2-2; TRBD1 is a possible D gene (5 bases). Looked up from germline, CDR1 is MDHEN and CDR2 is SYDVKM. The CDR3 totals 16 residues. Trimming took 8 bases from V and 4 from J, leaving 20 bases between them. The CDR3 DNA is TGTGCCAGCGCGGATTCAGGGCGATCACGCACCGGGGAGCTGTTTTTT. Its protein is CASADSGRSRTGELFF.

The rearrangement uses TRBV3-1 (or the pseudogene TRBV3-2) and TRBJ2-5; the D gene is possibly TRBD2 (6 bases). The V and J ends lost 6 bases and 2 bases respectively, with 13 bases between them. Germline V gene sequence: CDR1 LGHDT, CDR2 YNNKEL (reference sequence). The length of the CDR3 is 14 residues. The CDR3 here is CASRLTGGQETQYF. DNA for the CDR3: TGTGCCAGCAGATTGACCGGGGGACAAGAGACCCAGTACTTC.

This clone is a singleton in its sample. This sequence joins TRBV3-1 (or the pseudogene TRBV3-2) and TRBJ1-2; 7 nucleotides align to TRBD1. The CDR3 is made up of 15 amino acids. Trimming cost V 6 bases and J 4 bases; bases outside gene matches: 11. Germline V gives CDR1 LGHDT, CDR2 YNNKEL (reference sequence). CDR3 in amino acids: CASRPPTGRIYGYTF. CDR3 nucleotide sequence: TGTGCCAGCAGACCACCGACAGGGAGGATCTATGGCTACACCTTC.

The gene calls are TRBV28 and TRBJ1-5, with TRBD1 identical over 10 bases. Germline CDR1 is MDHEN and CDR2 is SYDVKM. This CDR3 region has 20 residues. Unmatched junction bases numbered 13, after V lost 2 bases and J lost 0 bases. The chain's CDR3 is CASSLNIGTGASISNQPQHF. The CDR3 DNA reads as TGTGCCAGCAGTTTAAATATTGGGACAGGGGCGTCAATTAGCAATCAGCCCCAGCATTTT.

This chain joins TRBV19 and TRBJ2-2; the D is unclear. The CDR3 spans 16 residues. The germline CDR1 and CDR2 sequences are LNHDA and SQIVND (reference sequence). V lost 7 bases, J lost 2 bases, and 17 bases lay in between. This CDR3 reads CASNPSAAANTGELFF. For the CDR3, the DNA is TGTGCCAGTAACCCTTCCGCGGCGGCTAACACCGGGGAGCTGTTTTTT.

About this clone: This specimen includes other DNA sequences encoding the same CDR3. The chain couples TRBV28 to TRBJ2-7; 8 nucleotides agree with TRBD1. The V gene end was trimmed by 2 bases and the J gene end by 2 bases; junction bases not matched to a gene: 5. There are 15 residues in the CDR3. Germline V gene lookup returns CDR1 MDHEN and CDR2 SYDVKM. The CDR3 bases are TGTGCCAGCAGTTTAGGGACAGGCGTCCCCTACGAGCAGTACTTC. It specifies CASSLGTGVPYEQYF. Looking up the rest from reference TRBV28 and TRBJ2-7 gives the full variable domain: DVKVTQSSRYLVKRTGEKVFLECVQDMDHENMFWYRQDPGLGLRLIYFSYDVKMKEKGDIPEGYSVSREKKERFSLILESASTNQTSMYLCASSLGTGVPYEQYFGPGTRLTVT.

The V and J genes are TRBV11-2 and TRBJ2-5; D not certain. This CDR3 spans 14 amino acids. Germline CDR1 and CDR2: SGHAT and FQNNGV. The V end lost 5 bases, the J end lost 1 base, and 11 bases lay between the germline ends. The CDR3 DNA follows: TGTGCCAGCAGCCCTGAATGGCCCCAAGAGACCCAGTACTTC. Protein sequence: CASSPEWPQETQYF.

This sequence joins TRBV28 and TRBJ1-6; possible D gene TRBD1, 6 bases. Trimming took off 1 base at V and 10 bases at J, with 14 bases between the two ends. Germline V CDR1 and CDR2: MDHEN, SYDVKM. This CDR3 has 15 amino acids. CDR3 region: CASSLSDRTGSPLHF. CDR3 DNA: TGTGCCAGCAGTTTATCAGACAGGACGGGGTCACCCCTCCACTTT.

The rearrangement links TRBV5-1 to TRBJ2-2; 9 bases align to TRBD1. With 2 bases clipped from V and 2 bases from J, the junction kept 7 bases outside the gene matches. The CDR3 loop spans 17 amino acids. Germline V gene sequence: CDR1 SGHRS, CDR2 YFSETQ. The CDR3, as DNA: TGCGCCAGCAGCTTCACCACAGGGGGCGTTAACACCGGGGAGCTGTTTTTT. Translation: CASSFTTGGVNTGELFF.

This chain joins TRBV5-1 and TRBJ2-2; 10 nucleotides match TRBD2. Germline trimming cut 5 bases from V and 0 bases from J; bases unmatched to any gene: 4. Germline CDR1 SGHRS, CDR2 YFSETQ. The CDR3 is 16 amino acids. CDR3 in amino acids: CASRVTSGTNTGELFF. The CDR3 DNA reads as TGCGCCAGCAGGGTTACTAGCGGGACGAACACCGGGGAGCTGTTTTTT.

V and J are TRBV5-1 and TRBJ1-1, with 7 bases matching TRBD1. J was trimmed by 4 bases and V by 0 bases; bases with no gene match: 3. The germline gives CDR1 SGHRS, CDR2 YFSETQ. The CDR3 consists of 14 residues. The CDR3 loop is CASSLGSGGTEAFF. DNA for the CDR3: TGCGCCAGCAGCTTGGGGTCAGGGGGCACTGAAGCTTTCTTT. Full variable domain (missing parts from reference TRBV5-1 and TRBJ1-1): KAGVTQTPRYLIKTRGQQVTLSCSPISGHRSVSWYQQTPGQGLQFLFEYFSETQRNKGNFPGRFSGRQFSNSRSEMNVSTLELGDSALYLCASSLGSGGTEAFFGQGTRLTVV.

The J gene is TRBJ2-1, the V gene TRBV7-9; 8 bases fit TRBD2. J gave up 5 bases and V 1 base, and 7 bases lay outside the gene matches. Germline loops: CDR1 SEHNR, CDR2 FQNEAQ (reference sequence). This CDR3 contains 16 residues. CDR3 region: CASSLGRLAGDNEQFF. Written as DNA, the CDR3 is TGTGCCAGCAGCTTAGGCAGGCTAGCGGGTGACAATGAGCAGTTCTTC.

The chain links TRBV9 to TRBJ1-3; the match to TRBD1 covers 11 bases. Germline V CDR1 and CDR2: SGDLS, YYNGEE. The CDR3 runs 16 residues. The V and J ends lost 0 bases and 3 bases, in that order; junction bases with no gene match: 2. This CDR3 is CASSVGTGGFGNTIYF. The CDR3 DNA sequence: TGTGCCAGCAGCGTAGGGACAGGGGGCTTTGGAAACACCATATATTTT. Full variable domain (rest looked up from reference TRBV9 and TRBJ1-3): DSGVTQTPKHLITATGQRVTLRCSPRSGDLSVYWYQQSLDQGLQFLIQYYNGEERAKGNILERFSAQQFPDLHSELNLSSLELGDSALYFCASSVGTGGFGNTIYFGEGSWLTVV.

The genes are TRBV18 and TRBJ1-2; TRBD1 might be the D (5 bases). The CDR3 spans 14 residues. The germline CDR1 and CDR2 sequences are KGHSH and LQKENI. Trimming shortened V by 2 bases and J by 5 bases, and 12 bases separated the two germline ends. CDR3 nucleotide sequence: TGTGCCAGCTCACCAGCGGGGGAAGGGTATGGCTACACCTTC. This encodes CASSPAGEGYGYTF. Full variable domain (missing parts from reference TRBV18 and TRBJ1-2): NAGVMQNPRHLVRRRGQEARLRCSPMKGHSHVYWYRQLPEEGLKFMVYLQKENIIDESGMPKERFSAEFPKEGPSILRIQQVVRGDSAAYFCASSPAGEGYGYTFGSGTRLTVV.

The chain is built from TRBV19 and TRBJ2-3; TRBD1 might be the D (6 bases). Trimming stripped 6 bases from V and 3 bases from J, with 7 bases between. The CDR3 length is 12 residues. Germline loops: CDR1 LNHDA, CDR2 SQIVND (reference sequence). This CDR3 is CASRDRTDTQYF. CDR3 nucleotides: TGTGCCAGTAGGGACAGAACAGATACGCAGTATTTT.

Only a few counts were recorded for this clone. V usage is TRBV19 and J usage is TRBJ1-5, with D unresolved. Germline V CDR1 and CDR2: LNHDA, SQIVND (reference sequence). This CDR3 spans 15 amino acids. The ends were cut back, 3 bases at V and 0 bases at J, with 9 bases in the middle. Here the CDR3 DNA reads TGTGCCAGTAGTATGAAACATTATAGCAATCAGCCCCAGCATTTT. This codes for CASSMKHYSNQPQHF. Full variable domain (rest looked up from reference TRBV19 and TRBJ1-5): DGGITQSPKYLFRKEGQNVTLSCEQNLNHDAMYWYRQDPGQGLRLIYYSQIVNDFQKGDIAEGYSVSREKKESFPLTVTSAQKNPTAFYLCASSMKHYSNQPQHFGDGTRLSIL.

The genes are TRBV3-1 (or the pseudogene TRBV3-2) and TRBJ2-3; 7 bases agree with TRBD2. V trimming: 4 bases; J trimming: 5 bases; junction bases outside the gene matches: 3. CDR3 length: 13 amino acids. Germline CDR1 LGHDT, CDR2 YNNKEL (reference sequence). For the CDR3, the DNA is TGTGCCAGCAGCCGGCGGGAGCTAGATACGCAGTATTTT. It specifies CASSRRELDTQYF.

This clone was seen more than once but under ten times. The CDR3 DNA follows: TGTGCCAGCAGATGGACTAGCGGGATCCACGAGCAGTACTTC. The encoded protein is CASRWTSGIHEQYF. The chain has TRBV27 and TRBJ2-7; TRBD2 matches at 12 bases. The V and J ends lost 6 bases and 5 bases, in that order; junction bases with no gene match: 5. The CDR3 is 14 residues long. Per germline, CDR1 MNHEY and CDR2 SMNVEV (reference sequence).

The gene calls are TRBV19 and TRBJ2-7, with TRBD2 identical over 10 bases. The CDR3 is 16 amino acids. CDR1 is LNHDA and CDR2 is SQIVND in the germline V gene (reference sequence). V was clipped by 5 bases and J by 2 bases; unmatched bases: 9. The CDR3 sequence is CASSSQLAGNAYEQYF. Written as DNA, the CDR3 is TGTGCCAGTAGTTCTCAACTAGCGGGGAACGCCTACGAGCAGTACTTC.

Here the CDR3 DNA reads TGTGCCAGCAGCCACGAGGGCGGTTATGAGCAGTTCTTC. It is translated as CASSHEGGYEQFF. This sequence joins TRBV7-3 and TRBJ2-1; the D gene is possibly TRBD2 (5 bases). CDR1 is SGHTA, CDR2 FQGTGA, per germline. This CDR3 has 13 amino acids. V was clipped by 5 bases and J by 8 bases, with 13 bases between them.

The chain joins TRBV2 to TRBJ2-7; TRBD1 aligns across 7 bases. Germline V gives CDR1 SNHLY, CDR2 FYNNEI. The V gene end was trimmed by 6 bases and the J gene end by 4 bases; junction bases not matched to a gene: 9. CDR3 length equals 14 residues. The CDR3 spells CASRDHRGEYEQYF. CDR3 bases: TGTGCCAGCAGGGACCACAGGGGAGAGTACGAGCAGTACTTC.

This clone was seen just once. The CDR3 DNA sequence: TGTGCCAGTAGTACCCTGAGGGGACTGGTCACTGAAGCTTTCTTT. Its protein product is CASSTLRGLVTEAFF. The chain joins TRBV19 to TRBJ1-1, with D possibly TRBD1 on 5 matching bases. This CDR3 has 15 amino acids. V shed 4 bases and J shed 4 bases, with 16 bases lying between them. The germline V gene has CDR1 LNHDA and CDR2 SQIVND (reference sequence).

The V gene is TRBV29-1, the J gene TRBJ2-7; a weak D match, TRBD2 (5 bases). CDR1 and CDR2 from the germline V gene are SQVTM and ANQGSEA. CDR3 size: 14 residues. Trimming cost V 4 bases and J 7 bases, with 20 bases left between them. CDR3 region: CSVGKSGLTGEQYF. CDR3 in DNA: TGCAGCGTTGGGAAATCAGGACTTACTGGAGAGCAGTACTTC.

The rearrangement uses TRBV7-8 and TRBJ2-7; no reliable D call. The CDR3 extends over 15 amino acids. Germline V lookup: CDR1 SGHVS, CDR2 FQNEAQ. The V gene lost 4 bases and the J gene lost 3 bases, with 16 bases spanning the gap. CDR3 bases: TGTGCCAGCAGCTCTACAGCTTCCCTTGTCTACGAGCAGTACTTC. It codes for CASSSTASLVYEQYF.